In this sample, the clone carrying this T cell receptor beta chain turned up once. The repertoire was sequenced with immunoSEQ multiplex PCR; TCRdb's copy has only in-frame clones and lacks some. The table has approximately 150,000 clones, around 82% seen once. This sample is drawn from a study of blood T cell repertoires in COVID-19. The CDR3 is 14 amino acids. The V gene's germline CDR1 is LNHDA and CDR2 SQIVND (reference sequence). J lost 7 bases, V lost 3 bases, and 8 bases had no gene match. The rearrangement joins TRBV19 to TRBJ2-7; 8 nucleotides match TRBD2. Sequenced sample: PBMCs or T cells enriched from blood (not recorded which). The source is a middle-aged man in a cohort exposed to, infected with or recovered from COVID-19 (not recorded which). The CDR3 reads CASSMGLDLGEQYF. CDR3 nucleotides: TGTGCCAGTAGTATGGGACTAGACTTAGGGGAGCAGTACTTC.